This is a list of T cell receptor beta chains from one sample in a study of Graves' ophthalmopathy and Graves' hyperthyroidism. TCRdb reanalysed the multiplex PCR reads using MiXCR and keeps one entry per CDR3 protein. Of 300,000 to 400,000 distinct CDR3 sequences in the sample, roughly 17% were seen once. The sample taken for sequencing was peripheral blood. These receptor sequences come from an adult man with Graves' ophthalmopathy. CDR3s include the opening cysteine and the closing phenylalanine or tryptophan. The D gene is left open where the match is weak. A row's size may be missing; if present it is once, few, many or a size class.

TRBD2	TRBV12-3/TRBV12-4	TRBJ2-7	.	CASSSGLADTYEQYF	TGTGCCAGCAGTTCAGGACTAGCGGACACCTACGAGCAGTACTTC
.	TRBV27	TRBJ2-7	many	CASSLGGRAHEQYF	TGTGCCAGCAGTCTAGGGGGAAGGGCCCACGAGCAGTACTTC
TRBD1	TRBV5-1	TRBJ1-1	many	CASSPRTGSENTEAFF	TGCGCCAGCAGCCCTAGGACAGGGTCCGAGAACACTGAAGCTTTCTTT
.	TRBV6-2/TRBV6-3	TRBJ1-3	many	CASSSRGFGNTIYF	TGTGCCAGCAGTTCCAGGGGATTTGGAAACACCATATATTTT
TRBD1	TRBV9	TRBJ1-3	many	CASSALDRGLGNTIYF	TGTGCCAGCAGCGCCTTGGACAGGGGGCTTGGAAACACCATATATTTT
.	TRBV9	TRBJ2-5	.	CASSVEEGQPQETQYF	TGTGCCAGCAGCGTAGAGGAAGGACAGCCCCAAGAGACCCAGTACTTC
.	TRBV5-6	TRBJ2-7	many	CASSRPGGAVSYEQYF	TGTGCCAGCAGCCGTCCAGGGGGGGCAGTATCCTACGAGCAGTACTTC
.	TRBV18	TRBJ2-7	.	CASSPRALEGEQYF	TGTGCCAGCTCCCCCAGGGCCTTGGAGGGCGAGCAGTACTTC
TRBD1	TRBV6-5	TRBJ2-7	.	CASSYGQGTYEQYF	TGTGCCAGCAGTTATGGACAGGGCACATACGAGCAGTACTTC
.	TRBV12-3/TRBV12-4	TRBJ1-3	few	CASSFDSSSGNTIYF	TGTGCCAGCAGTTTTGACAGTTCCTCTGGAAACACCATATATTTT
TRBD1	TRBV28	TRBJ1-1	.	CASYRTGGGLMNTEAFF	TGTGCCAGCTACCGGACAGGGGGCGGCCTAATGAACACTGAAGCTTTCTTT
TRBD1	TRBV2	TRBJ1-2	.	CASRAGGLHYGYTF	TGTGCCAGCAGGGCAGGGGGCCTTCACTATGGCTACACCTTC
TRBD1	TRBV6-5	TRBJ1-3	many	CASSPRQGARGNTIYF	TGTGCCAGCAGTCCACGACAGGGGGCGAGGGGTAACACCATATATTTT
TRBD2	TRBV4-1	TRBJ2-2	many	CASSQDGSGSDNTGELFF	TGCGCCAGCAGCCAAGACGGTAGCGGGAGTGATAACACCGGGGAGCTGTTTTTT
TRBD1	TRBV6-2/TRBV6-3	TRBJ1-2	many	CASSLWTGNYGYTF	TGTGCCAGCAGTTTGTGGACAGGGAACTATGGCTACACCTTC
.	TRBV20-1	TRBJ1-5	many	CSAQPGSKYQPQHF	TGCAGTGCTCAACCGGGCAGCAAGTATCAGCCCCAGCATTTT
TRBD1	TRBV11-1	TRBJ1-5	many	CASSLVYDRDSNQPQHF	TGTGCCAGCAGCTTAGTATACGACAGGGATAGCAATCAGCCCCAGCATTTT
TRBD2	TRBV6-2/TRBV6-3	TRBJ2-1	many	CASSYSATASGGLYNEQFF	TGTGCCAGCAGTTACTCCGCCACCGCCAGCGGGGGGTTATACAATGAGCAGTTCTTC
.	TRBV5-6	TRBJ2-2	many	CASSSTDSTGELFF	TGTGCCAGCAGCTCGACAGACTCCACCGGGGAGCTGTTTTTT
.	TRBV7-2	TRBJ1-1	many	CASSLVWGGAEAFF	TGTGCCAGCAGCTTAGTGTGGGGGGGGGCTGAAGCTTTCTTT
.	TRBV12-3/TRBV12-4	TRBJ1-1	once	CASSFSRATTEAFF	TGTGCCAGCAGTTTCTCAAGGGCAACCACTGAAGCTTTCTTT
.	TRBV5-5	TRBJ1-3	many	CASSHVAGNTIYF	TGTGCCAGCAGCCACGTCGCTGGAAACACCATATATTTT
.	TRBV11-2	TRBJ1-3	many	CASSYDAGSIYF	TGTGCCAGCAGCTACGACGCGGGGTCCATATATTTT
.	TRBV28	TRBJ2-7	.	CASSLADGQYF	TGTGCCAGCAGTTTGGCAGATGGGCAGTACTTC
.	TRBV29-1	TRBJ1-2	many	CSVGVGTATISYTF	TGCAGCGTTGGTGTTGGAACTGCCACCATTTCATACACCTTC
.	TRBV29-1	TRBJ1-1	many	CSARVPVNTEAFF	TGCAGCGCCCGCGTTCCGGTGAACACTGAAGCTTTCTTT
TRBD1	TRBV7-2	TRBJ2-7	.	CASSLGQGRGQYF	TGTGCCAGCAGCTTGGGACAGGGGCGGGGGCAGTACTTC
TRBD2	TRBV11-2	TRBJ2-5	many	CASSLGLDAETQYF	TGTGCCAGCAGCCTAGGACTAGACGCAGAGACCCAGTACTTC
TRBD2	TRBV20-1	TRBJ2-7	many	CSAMPGLAGEGEQYF	TGCAGTGCGATGCCGGGACTAGCGGGAGAGGGCGAGCAGTACTTC
TRBD2	TRBV12-3/TRBV12-4	TRBJ2-5	few	CASSRLAGRETQYF	TGTGCCAGCAGCCGACTAGCGGGACGGGAGACCCAGTACTTC
.	TRBV4-3	TRBJ2-2	.	CASSQDRTFGELFF	TGCGCCAGCAGCCAAGATCGGACTTTCGGGGAGCTGTTTTTT
TRBD2	TRBV11-1	TRBJ2-7	many	CASSPGLAGDKGYEQYF	TGTGCCAGCAGCCCAGGACTAGCGGGAGATAAAGGCTACGAGCAGTACTTC
TRBD2	TRBV29-1	TRBJ2-5	few	CSVEPQREGLETQYF	TGCAGCGTTGAGCCCCAGCGGGAGGGCCTAGAGACCCAGTACTTC
TRBD2	TRBV6-1	TRBJ2-7	many	CASSDYAASGKEEQYF	TGTGCCAGCAGTGATTACGCGGCTAGCGGGAAAGAAGAGCAGTACTTC
.	TRBV6-5	TRBJ1-2	many	CASSYSVGNYGYTF	TGTGCCAGCAGTTACTCAGTGGGAAACTATGGCTACACCTTC
TRBD2	TRBV7-2	TRBJ2-4	.	CASSLGAPSGNIQYF	TGTGCCAGCAGCTTAGGGGCTCCTAGCGGAAACATTCAGTACTTC
.	TRBV6-1	TRBJ1-5	few	CASSATTTGAGQPQHF	TGTGCCAGCAGTGCGACTACCACAGGCGCAGGTCAGCCCCAGCATTTT
.	TRBV29-1	TRBJ2-7	many	CSILEGGRASYEQYF	TGCAGCATATTGGAGGGCGGCAGGGCCTCCTACGAGCAGTACTTC
.	TRBV7-2	TRBJ1-6	many	CASSLGRGNNSPLHF	TGTGCCAGCAGCTTAGGGCGGGGGAACAATTCACCCCTCCACTTT
.	TRBV5-6	TRBJ1-6	many	CASSLYFSLGSPLHF	TGTGCCAGCAGCTTGTATTTCAGTCTTGGTTCACCCCTCCACTTT
.	TRBV4-1	TRBJ2-7	.	CASSQGLGQGNSYEQYF	TGCGCCAGCAGCCAAGGATTGGGGCAGGGCAACTCCTACGAGCAGTACTTC
.	TRBV6-5	TRBJ1-2	many	CASSYSGGRGGSYGYTF	TGTGCCAGCAGTTACTCGGGTGGCAGGGGAGGCAGCTATGGCTACACCTTC
.	TRBV12-3/TRBV12-4	TRBJ1-5	many	CASSKNSNQPQHF	TGTGCCAGCAGTAAAAATAGCAATCAGCCCCAGCATTTT
.	TRBV7-6	TRBJ2-5	.	CASSAPGTPNQETQYF	TGTGCCAGCAGCGCCCCCGGGACTCCGAACCAAGAGACCCAGTACTTC
.	TRBV11-1	TRBJ1-1	many	CASSSRALYTEAFF	TGTGCCAGCAGCTCCAGGGCCCTCTACACTGAAGCTTTCTTT
TRBD1	TRBV6-2/TRBV6-3	TRBJ2-6	.	CASSWTGSGANVLNF	TGTGCCAGCAGCTGGACAGGTTCTGGGGCCAACGTCCTGAATTTC
.	TRBV7-9	TRBJ2-5	many	CASSYLRDAQETQYF	TGTGCCAGCAGCTATCTCCGGGACGCCCAAGAGACCCAGTACTTC
.	TRBV27	TRBJ2-2	many	CASSYTGRAGELFF	TGTGCCAGCAGCTATACCGGACGGGCCGGGGAGCTGTTTTTT
.	TRBV6-5	TRBJ1-2	many	CASSWGGTNYGYTF	TGTGCCAGCAGTTGGGGCGGAACGAACTATGGCTACACCTTC
TRBD1	TRBV6-5	TRBJ1-6	many	CASSPGGQGANSPLHF	TGTGCCAGCAGTCCCGGGGGACAGGGGGCTAATTCACCCCTCCACTTT
TRBD1	TRBV19	TRBJ1-3	many	CASSTTGQAFSGNTIYF	TGTGCCAGTAGTACCACCGGACAGGCCTTCTCTGGAAACACCATATATTTT
.	TRBV30	TRBJ2-1	many	CAWSAGARYNEQFF	TGTGCCTGGAGTGCGGGGGCGCGCTACAATGAGCAGTTCTTC
.	TRBV12-3/TRBV12-4	TRBJ1-5	many	CASRGDLSNQPQHF	TGTGCCAGCAGGGGAGACCTTAGCAATCAGCCCCAGCATTTT
.	TRBV18	TRBJ2-7	many	CASSPPGHDYEQYF	TGTGCCAGCTCACCTCCGGGACACGACTACGAGCAGTACTTC
TRBD1	TRBV7-2	TRBJ2-5	.	CASSEQGAVGETQYF	TGTGCCAGCAGTGAACAGGGGGCGGTTGGTGAGACCCAGTACTTC
.	TRBV6-1	TRBJ1-6	.	CASSEPNLPLHF	TGTGCCAGCAGTGAACCGAATCTACCCCTCCACTTT
.	TRBV20-1	TRBJ1-6	.	CSASLRQGGLGSPLHF	TGCAGTGCTAGCCTACGTCAGGGAGGGCTGGGGTCACCCCTCCACTTT
.	TRBV27	TRBJ1-2	many	CASSFLGGTTDRYGYTF	TGTGCCAGCAGTTTTCTGGGGGGGACAACCGATCGTTATGGCTACACCTTC
.	TRBV18	TRBJ2-2	many	CASSPLLGNTGELFF	TGTGCCAGCTCACCTCTTCTGGGCAACACCGGGGAGCTGTTTTTT